This entry is about one T cell receptor (beta chain). Data came from immunoSEQ multiplex PCR; TCRdb stores just in-frame clones and leaves some out. The data contain about 1.1 million clones, approximately 75% of them singletons. This sample stems from a study of shared clonotypes between healthy human individuals. Sequenced input: memory CD4+ T cells from PBMCs. Sample subset: CD45RA-negative fraction. The TCR comes from a man aged 18 to 29 in good health. Some clones in this sample may be carry-over from other donors' samples.

The CDR3 reads CASSLAGEQYF. The CDR3 DNA sequence: TGTGCCAGCAGCTTAGCGGGGGAGCAGTACTTC. This chain uses TRBV7-8 with TRBJ2-7; no firm D call. V was pared by 0 bases and J by 7 bases, with 4 bases between. CDR1 and CDR2 from the germline V gene are SGHVS and FQNEAQ. The CDR3 sequence is 11 residues long.